This TCR beta chain appears in the sequencing data of a study of cytomegalovirus exposure and HLA in healthy donors. General study results and limits: The authors enumerated some 160 TCR beta chains as linked to cytomegalovirus.

Primers for the PCR totalled 60 Vbeta and 13 Jbeta. Using immunoSEQ multiplex PCR, the repertoire was profiled, and TCRdb retains in-frame clones only, with some absent. The table shows 100,000 to 150,000 clones, with approximately 8.8% occurring only once. About this clone: What it binds is not known.

This receptor was taken from a man aged 40-50 years in good health and CMV-seronegative. Sequencing was carried out using PBMCs.

The CDR3 is CASSSTSGGPSEQFF. The CDR3, as DNA: TGTGCCAGCAGCTCGACTAGCGGGGGGCCCTCCGAGCAGTTCTTC. The chain links TRBV7-6 to TRBJ2-1; 13 bases align to TRBD2. In germline, CDR1 is SGHVS, CDR2 FNYEAQ. The length of the CDR3 is 15 residues. V was pared by 4 bases and J by 10 bases, with 7 bases of the junction left unmatched.